This T cell receptor beta chain is drawn from a study of blood T cells in healthy people across ages. Then a second PCR, running roughly 7 to 11 cycles, was carried out with a sample-barcoded 5' primer and a J-beta primer mix. All cDNA molecules were each tagged by a template-switch adaptor with 12 random nucleotides. MiXCR, run by TCRdb on the 5' RACE reads, gives a single entry per CDR3 protein. The sample yields approximately 400,000 distinct CDR3 sequences, 45% to 60% seen once. The V gene lost 5 bases and the J gene lost 1 base, with 15 bases spanning the gap. The CDR3 is 16 residues long. Germline CDR1 reads MGHRA; CDR2 reads YSYEKL.

The receptor's source is a man aged 55 to 70 in good health. The sample consisted of blood. This chain uses TRBV4-1 with TRBJ1-5, with D uncertain. The chain's CDR3 is CASSSTGGGSNQPQHF. CDR3 DNA sequence: TGCGCCAGCAGCTCAACGGGTGGAGGAAGCAATCAGCCCCAGCATTTT.